This T cell receptor beta chain was retrieved from a study of OX40 agonist ivuxolimab in advanced cancers. This clone was detected only a few times. Germline V gene sequence: CDR1 MNHEY, CDR2 SVGAGI. V lost 6 bases to trimming and J lost 1 base, with 16 bases between them. This CDR3 is built from 15 residues. Assay used: immunoSEQ multiplex PCR; TCRdb lists only in-frame clones, some missing. The sample has 78,000 or so clones, approximately 89% seen once. This material consisted of CD4+ or CD8+ T cells sorted from blood, taken in a trial of the OX40 agonist ivuxolimab. This chain joins TRBV6-5 and TRBJ2-7, with D possibly TRBD2 on 6 matching bases. The TCR sequence derives from an adult with an advanced solid tumor such as melanoma, head and neck, liver or kidney cancer. The CDR3 protein is CASRLGGAKSYEQYF. CDR3 DNA: TGTGCCAGCAGGCTGGGCGGGGCCAAATCCTACGAGCAGTACTTC.